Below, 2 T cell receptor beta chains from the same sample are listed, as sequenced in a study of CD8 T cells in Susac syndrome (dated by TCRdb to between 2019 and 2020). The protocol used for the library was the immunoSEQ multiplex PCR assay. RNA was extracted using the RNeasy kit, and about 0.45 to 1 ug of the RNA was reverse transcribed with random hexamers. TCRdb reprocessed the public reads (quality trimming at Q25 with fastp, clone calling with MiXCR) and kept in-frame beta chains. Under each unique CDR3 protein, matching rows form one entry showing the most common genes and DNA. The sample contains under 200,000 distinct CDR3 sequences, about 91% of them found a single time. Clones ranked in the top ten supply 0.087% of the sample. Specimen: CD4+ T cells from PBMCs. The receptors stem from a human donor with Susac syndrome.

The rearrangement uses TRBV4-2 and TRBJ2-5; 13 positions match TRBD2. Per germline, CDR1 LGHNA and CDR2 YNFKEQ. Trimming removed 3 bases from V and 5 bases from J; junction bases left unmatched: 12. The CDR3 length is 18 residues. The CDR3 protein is CASSQIGLAGAGGETQYF. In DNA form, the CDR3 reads TGTGCCAGCAGCCAGATCGGACTAGCGGGAGCTGGGGGCGAGACCCAGTACTTC.

CDR3 region: CASSQDPGRAGGTDTQYF. CDR3 DNA sequence: TGTGCCAGCAGCCAAGATCCGGGAAGAGCGGGAGGCACAGATACGCAGTATTTT. The genes are TRBV4-2 and TRBJ2-3; 8 positions match TRBD2. V dropped 0 bases and J dropped 1; count of bases not matched to a gene: 9. The CDR3 is 18 amino acids. Germline-derived CDR1 and CDR2 are LGHNA and YNFKEQ.